These T cell receptor beta chains were read from a single sample in a study of beta chain features in type 1 diabetes. Repertoires were generated with immunoSEQ multiplex PCR, while TCRdb's copy carries only in-frame clones and drops some. Of 250,000 or so clones in the sample, about 26% were seen once. Sequencing was done on a sample of central memory CD4+ T cells from blood. The receptors derive from a man younger than 45 in good health. The CDR3 runs from the conserved cysteine through the conserved F or W. D genes are given only for firm matches. Clone size is not always given. Where it is, it says once, few, many or a class for expanded clones.

size,J,length,V,D,DNA,CDR3
few,TRBJ2-2,12,TRBV25-1,NA,TGTGCCAGTCGAAAGAACACCGGGGAGCTGTTTTTT,CASRKNTGELFF
NA,TRBJ2-2,13,TRBV10-3,NA,TGTGCCATCAGTGGCCTTGATACCGGGGAGCTGTTTTTT,CAISGLDTGELFF
NA,TRBJ2-3,15,TRBV7-2,NA,TGTGCCAGCAGCTTAGTGGGCTTGATCACAGATACGCAGTATTTT,CASSLVGLITDTQYF
NA,TRBJ1-4,16,TRBV7-6,NA,TGTGCCAGCAGCAGCGACAGTGGGATAGGTATTGAAAAACTGTTTTTT,CASSSDSGIGIEKLFF
few,TRBJ2-6,18,TRBV7-2,NA,TGTGCCAGCAGCTTATCGGGAGACAGGAACTCTGGGGCCAACGTCCTGACTTTC,CASSLSGDRNSGANVLTF
few,TRBJ2-3,16,TRBV5-4,TRBD2,TGTGCCAGCAGCCGAGCTAGCGGGAGTGTAGGATATACGCAGTATTTT,CASSRASGSVGYTQYF
NA,TRBJ1-2,13,TRBV16,NA,TGTGCCAGCAGCCAATCGGCCGTCCAGGGCTACACCTTC,CASSQSAVQGYTF
NA,TRBJ2-7,14,TRBV10-3,TRBD2,TGTGCCATCAGTGGGACTAGCGGGAGGTACGAGCAGTACTTC,CAISGTSGRYEQYF
NA,TRBJ1-1,14,TRBV6-5,NA,TGTGCCAGCAGTTACTCCCAGATGAACACTGAAGCTTTCTTT,CASSYSQMNTEAFF
few,TRBJ2-6,16,TRBV2,TRBD1,TGTGCCAGCACAGACAGGGCGAGCTCTGGGGCCAACGTCCTGACTTTC,CASTDRASSGANVLTF
NA,TRBJ2-6,18,TRBV4-3,TRBD1,TGCGCCAGCAGCCCGGACAGGGTGGGTGTAACTGGGGCCAACGTCCTGACTTTC,CASSPDRVGVTGANVLTF
NA,TRBJ2-1,15,TRBV9,TRBD2,TGTGCCAGCAGCGCCGGGAGGTTCGAGGGAGGTGAGCAGTTCTTC,CASSAGRFEGGEQFF
few,TRBJ2-2,14,TRBV6-6,NA,TGTGCCAGCAGCACTGAGTCTTTCGCCGGGGAGCTGTTTTTT,CASSTESFAGELFF
few,TRBJ2-3,15,TRBV11-2,NA,TGTGCCAGCAGCTTAGATGGAACAGGGCGGGATACGCAGTATTTT,CASSLDGTGRDTQYF
once,TRBJ2-2,17,TRBV5-1,NA,TGCGCCAGCAGCTTGGCATCGGACGCCGCGGACACCGGGGAGCTGTTTTTT,CASSLASDAADTGELFF
few,TRBJ2-3,17,TRBV14,TRBD2,TGTGCCAGCAGCACCCGCCGACTAGCGGGGGGGCTGGATACGCAGTATTTT,CASSTRRLAGGLDTQYF
many,TRBJ2-6,16,TRBV14,NA,TGTGCCAGCAGGGGTCGGGTTGGCGCTGGGGCCAACGTCCTGACTTTC,CASRGRVGAGANVLTF
many,TRBJ2-5,15,TRBV7-9,TRBD2,TGTGCCAGCAGCTGGGGCGCGGGAGGACTAGAGACCCAGTACTTC,CASSWGAGGLETQYF
NA,TRBJ2-3,14,TRBV5-4,NA,TGTGCCAGCAGCTTCGATGGTAGCACAGATACGCAGTATTTT,CASSFDGSTDTQYF
NA,TRBJ2-1,14,TRBV6-5,NA,TGTGCCAGCAGTGACTGGGGTACGAACAATGAGCAGTTCTTC,CASSDWGTNNEQFF
NA,TRBJ2-4,13,TRBV2,TRBD1,TGTGCCAGCAGTCGGACAGGACAAAACATTCAGTACTTC,CASSRTGQNIQYF
few,TRBJ2-2,14,TRBV15,TRBD1,TGTGCCACCAGCAGTGACAGGGTTCACCGGGAGCTGTTTTTT,CATSSDRVHRELFF
few,TRBJ2-7,13,TRBV7-2,NA,TGTGCCAGCAGCCTACCTGGGTCCTACGAGCAGTACTTC,CASSLPGSYEQYF
NA,TRBJ1-3,12,TRBV29-1,NA,TGCAGCGAAGAGGGACCTGGAAACACCATATATTTT,CSEEGPGNTIYF
many,TRBJ2-1,15,TRBV5-4,NA,TGTGCCAGCAGCCCAGATAGCGCCGCCTACAATGAGCAGTTCTTC,CASSPDSAAYNEQFF
NA,TRBJ1-2,15,TRBV28,TRBD1,TGTGCCAGCAGTTTCCGGGACAGGCCTAACTATGGCTACACCTTC,CASSFRDRPNYGYTF
few,TRBJ2-3,14,TRBV30,NA,TGTGCCTGGAACCTTCGACAGAGCACAGATACGCAGTATTTT,CAWNLRQSTDTQYF
NA,TRBJ1-1,13,TRBV7-2,NA,TGTGCCAGCAGCTTCGACACGAACACTGAAGCTTTCTTT,CASSFDTNTEAFF
NA,TRBJ2-7,13,TRBV29-1,TRBD2,TGCAGCGCCAAGGAGCGGGAGGCAGGCGAGCAGTACTTC,CSAKEREAGEQYF
NA,TRBJ2-5,13,TRBV13,NA,TGTGCCAGCAGAGTATGGGGAGGCGAGACCCAGTACTTC,CASRVWGGETQYF
NA,TRBJ2-5,12,TRBV30,NA,TGTGCCTGGAGTCGGCCGCAAGAGACCCAGTACTTC,CAWSRPQETQYF
NA,TRBJ1-5,16,TRBV30,TRBD1,TGTGCCTGGAGTCTAGGGACAGGGGGTAGCAATCAGCCCCAGCATTTT,CAWSLGTGGSNQPQHF
few,TRBJ2-2,12,TRBV7-2,NA,TGTGCCAGCAGCTTAAACATGGGAGAGCTGTTTTTT,CASSLNMGELFF
few,TRBJ2-3,11,TRBV29-1,NA,TGCAGCGTGGAATTCACAGATACGCAGTATTTT,CSVEFTDTQYF
NA,TRBJ1-1,13,TRBV7-9,NA,TGTGCCAGCAGCTTAGGAGGGGGCACTGAAGCTTTCTTT,CASSLGGGTEAFF
few,TRBJ2-1,10,TRBV2,NA,TGTGCCAGCAGTGGCAATGAGCAGTTCTTC,CASSGNEQFF
NA,TRBJ1-1,13,TRBV11-2,NA,TGTGCCAGCAGCTTGGAAAGACAGACTGAAGCTTTCTTT,CASSLERQTEAFF